Sequencing of this T cell receptor beta chain was carried out in a study of shared clonotypes between healthy human individuals. The authors ran the assay at deep level. For sorted subsets, about 200 ng DNA per replicate equaled 30,000 or so T cell genomes. The method was immunoSEQ multiplex PCR; TCRdb's version includes in-frame clones alone and lacks a portion of them. The sample comprises about 2 million clones, over 85% of which are singletons, and less than 1.5% rests with the top ten. Study conclusions and caveats: Generation probabilities were higher for clonotypes shared across all four sorted-subset donors than for unshared ones.

Comment on this clone: As yet, its antigen is unknown.

Selected positively for CCR7 and CD45RO-negative, naive CD8 cells excluded terminally differentiated effector memory CD45RA+ cells. The specimen was naive CD8+ T cells sorted from blood. This clonotype was sampled from a man between 18 and 35 years old in good health.

CDR3 DNA: TGTGCCTGGTCCCGAGGAGGGACAGGGGAGGAGACCCAGTACTTC. Translation: CAWSRGGTGEETQYF. V gene TRBV30 combines with J gene TRBJ2-5; 10 bases are a match to TRBD1. J lost 5 bases, V lost 5 bases, and 11 bases had no gene match. This CDR3 has 15 amino acids. Germline CDR1 is GTSNPN and CDR2 is SVGIG (reference sequence).